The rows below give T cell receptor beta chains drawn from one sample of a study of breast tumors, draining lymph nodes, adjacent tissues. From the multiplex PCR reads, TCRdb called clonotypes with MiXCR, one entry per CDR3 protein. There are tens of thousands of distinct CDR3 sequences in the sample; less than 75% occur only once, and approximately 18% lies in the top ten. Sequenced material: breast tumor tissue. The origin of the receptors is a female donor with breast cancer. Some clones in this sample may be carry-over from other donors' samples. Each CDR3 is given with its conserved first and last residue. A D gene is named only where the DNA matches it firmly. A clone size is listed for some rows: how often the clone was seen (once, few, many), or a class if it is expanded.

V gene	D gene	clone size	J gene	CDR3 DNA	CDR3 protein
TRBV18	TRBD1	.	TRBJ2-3	TGTGCCAGCTCACCCCGAGGGACAGGGCAGCTCACAGATACGCAGTATTTT	CASSPRGTGQLTDTQYF
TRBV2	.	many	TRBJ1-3	TGTGCCAGCAGTGAAGGTGTTAGCTCTGGAAACACCATATATTTT	CASSEGVSSGNTIYF
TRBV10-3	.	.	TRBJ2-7	TGTGCCATCAGTGAGTCGGGCAGCTACGAGCAGTACTTC	CAISESGSYEQYF
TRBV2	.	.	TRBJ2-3	TGTGCCAGCAGTACTCGGGGGGCCGGTTCTGCAGATACGCAGTATTTC	CASSTRGAGSADTQYF
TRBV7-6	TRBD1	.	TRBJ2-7	TGTGCCAGCAGCTCCAGCCCAGGGGGCTATTACGAGCGGTACTTC	CASSSSPGGYYERYF
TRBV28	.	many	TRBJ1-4	TGTGCCAGCAGTAGTACCATAGGGCCGGCGGCGACTAATGAAAAACTGTTTTTT	CASSSTIGPAATNEKLFF
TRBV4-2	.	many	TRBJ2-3	TGTGCCAGCAGCCAAGAATGGCTCGGGGTGCAAGATACGCAGTATTTT	CASSQEWLGVQDTQYF
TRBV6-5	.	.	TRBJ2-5	TGTGCCAGCAGTTTCCGACCCTCCCAAGGTACCCAGTACTTC	CASSFRPSQGTQYF
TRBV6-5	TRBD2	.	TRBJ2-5	TGTGCCTCGGGCGGGAGGCTAGAGACCCAGTACTTC	CASGGRLETQYF
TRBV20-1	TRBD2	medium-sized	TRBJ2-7	TGCAGTGCTAGACTAGCGGGCCCCTACGAGCAGTACTTC	CSARLAGPYEQYF
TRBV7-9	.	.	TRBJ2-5	TGTGCCAGCAGCTTACTAGGCCAACAAGAGACCCAGTACTTC	CASSLLGQQETQYF
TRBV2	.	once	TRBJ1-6	TGTGCCAGCAGCCTGGGGGATGCGAATTCACCCCTCCACTTT	CASSLGDANSPLHF
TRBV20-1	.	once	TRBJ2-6	TGCAGTGCCGAGAACACCGGGGCCAACGTCCTGACTTTC	CSAENTGANVLTF
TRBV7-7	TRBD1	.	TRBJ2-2	TGTGCTAGCAGCCCGGGACAGGGGGTTGGGGAGCTGTTTTTT	CASSPGQGVGELFF
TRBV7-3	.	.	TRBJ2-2	TGTGCCAGCAGCTTATTTAGCGCTGCCGGGGAGCTGTTTTTT	CASSLFSAAGELFF
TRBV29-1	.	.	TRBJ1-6	TGCAGCGTTCTGCCGTATGAAGGCAAAAACCTCTTT	CSVLPYEGKNLF
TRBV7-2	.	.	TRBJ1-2	TGTGCCAGCAGCCCGTCGGCCCACTATGGCTACACCTTC	CASSPSAHYGYTF
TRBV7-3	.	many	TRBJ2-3	TGTGCCAGCAGCCGGGACGGTAGCACAGATACGCAGTATTTT	CASSRDGSTDTQYF
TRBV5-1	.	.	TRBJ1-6	TGCGCCAGCAGAAGACAGGTTGACTCACCCCTCCACTTT	CASRRQVDSPLHF
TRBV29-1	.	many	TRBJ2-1	TGCAGCGTTGTTTATACCTACAATGAGCAGTTCTTC	CSVVYTYNEQFF
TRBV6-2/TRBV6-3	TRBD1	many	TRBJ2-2	TGTGCCAGCAGAGAACAGGGGCCGGACACCGGGGAGCTGTTTTTT	CASREQGPDTGELFF
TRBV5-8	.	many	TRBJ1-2	TGTGCCAGCAGCGGCGGGTCAGGGAAACAGAGTGGCTACACCTTC	CASSGGSGKQSGYTF
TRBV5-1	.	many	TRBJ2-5	TGCGCCAGCAGCCTGTGGAGGGCCCAGGGGACCCAGTACTTC	CASSLWRAQGTQYF
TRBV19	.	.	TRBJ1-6	TGTGCCAGTAGCTCCGCGGACGTCTATAATTCACCCCTCCACTTT	CASSSADVYNSPLHF
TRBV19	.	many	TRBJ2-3	TGTGACAGTAGTATACGTCCGGATACGCAGTATTTT	CDSSIRPDTQYF
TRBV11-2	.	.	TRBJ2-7	TGTGCCAGCTCACAGAACTACGAGCAGTACTTC	CASSQNYEQYF
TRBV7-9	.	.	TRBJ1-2	TGTGCCAGTTCGCCCGGGGCCCACTATGGCTACACCTTC	CASSPGAHYGYTF
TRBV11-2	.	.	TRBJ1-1	TGTGCCAGCAGCTTATCCAACGTAGGGGTTGAGGACACTGAAGCTTTCTTT	CASSLSNVGVEDTEAFF
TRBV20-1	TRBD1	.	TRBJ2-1	TGCAGTGCTAGAGAACTGTTCGGACAGGGCTCCTACAATGAGCAGTTCTTC	CSARELFGQGSYNEQFF
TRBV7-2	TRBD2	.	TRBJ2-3	TGTGCCAGCAGCTTAAGGCGGGGGGGCCGTGGAGATACGCAGTATTTT	CASSLRRGGRGDTQYF
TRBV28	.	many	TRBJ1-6	TGTGCCAGCAGCCGTCGACAGGATAATTCACCCCTCCACTTT	CASSRRQDNSPLHF
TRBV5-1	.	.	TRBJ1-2	TGCGCCAGCAGCGGGTGGGACAGCTACACCTTC	CASSGWDSYTF